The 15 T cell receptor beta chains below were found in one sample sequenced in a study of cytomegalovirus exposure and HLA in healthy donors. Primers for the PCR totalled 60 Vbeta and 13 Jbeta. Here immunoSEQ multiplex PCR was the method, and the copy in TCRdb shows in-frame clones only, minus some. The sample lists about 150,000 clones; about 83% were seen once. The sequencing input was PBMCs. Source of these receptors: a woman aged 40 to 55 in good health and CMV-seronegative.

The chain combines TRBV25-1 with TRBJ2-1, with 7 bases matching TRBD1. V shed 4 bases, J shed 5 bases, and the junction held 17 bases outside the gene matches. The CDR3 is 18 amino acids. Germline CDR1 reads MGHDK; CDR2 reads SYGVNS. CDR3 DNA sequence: TGTGCCAGCAGTGTCCCAGGCGCCCGGGACAGTAGGAACAATGAGCAGTTCTTC. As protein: CASSVPGARDSRNNEQFF. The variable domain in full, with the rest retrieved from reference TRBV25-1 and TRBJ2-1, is EADIYQTPRYLVIGTGKKITLECSQTMGHDKMYWYQQDPGMELHLIHYSYGVNSTEKGDLSSESTVSRIRTEHFPLTLESARPSHTSQYLCASSVPGARDSRNNEQFFGPGTRLTVL.

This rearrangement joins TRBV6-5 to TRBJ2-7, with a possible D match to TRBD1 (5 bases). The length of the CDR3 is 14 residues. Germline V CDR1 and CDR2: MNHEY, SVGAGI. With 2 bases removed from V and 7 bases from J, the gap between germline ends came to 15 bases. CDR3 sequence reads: CASSYGAGQGEQYF. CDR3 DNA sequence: TGTGCCAGCAGTTACGGGGCAGGGCAGGGAGAGCAGTACTTC.

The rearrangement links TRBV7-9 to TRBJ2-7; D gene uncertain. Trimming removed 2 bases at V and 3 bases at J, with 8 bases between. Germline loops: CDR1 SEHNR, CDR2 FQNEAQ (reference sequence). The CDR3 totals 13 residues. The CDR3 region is CASSLTTLYEQYF. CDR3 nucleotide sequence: TGTGCCAGCAGCTTAACTACCCTCTACGAGCAGTACTTC.

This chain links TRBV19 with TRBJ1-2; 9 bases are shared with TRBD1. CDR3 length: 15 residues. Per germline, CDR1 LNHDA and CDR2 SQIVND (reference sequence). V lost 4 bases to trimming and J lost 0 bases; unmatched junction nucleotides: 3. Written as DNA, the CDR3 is TGTGCCAGTAGTAGGACAGGGGCGGCTAACTATGGCTACACCTTC. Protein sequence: CASSRTGAANYGYTF.

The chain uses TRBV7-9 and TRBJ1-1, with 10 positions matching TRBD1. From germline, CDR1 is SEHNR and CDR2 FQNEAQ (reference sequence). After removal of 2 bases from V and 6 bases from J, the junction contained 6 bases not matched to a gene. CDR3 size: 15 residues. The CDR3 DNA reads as TGTGCCAGCAGCTTATTAGGGGACAGGGGCGCTGAAGCTTTCTTT. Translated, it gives CASSLLGDRGAEAFF.

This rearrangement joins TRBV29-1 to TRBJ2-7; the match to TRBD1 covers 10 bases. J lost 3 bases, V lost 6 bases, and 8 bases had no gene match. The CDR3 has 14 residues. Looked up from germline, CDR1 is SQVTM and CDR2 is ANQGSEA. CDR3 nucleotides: TGCAGCGTCCTACCCGGGACAGGGGACTACGAGCAGTACTTC. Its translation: CSVLPGTGDYEQYF.

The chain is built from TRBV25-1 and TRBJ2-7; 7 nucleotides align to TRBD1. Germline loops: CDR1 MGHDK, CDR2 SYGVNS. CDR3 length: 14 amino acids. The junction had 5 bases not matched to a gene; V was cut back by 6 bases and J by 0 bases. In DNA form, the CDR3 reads TGTGCCAGCAGCCCACAGGGGAGCTCCTACGAGCAGTACTTC. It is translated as CASSPQGSSYEQYF.

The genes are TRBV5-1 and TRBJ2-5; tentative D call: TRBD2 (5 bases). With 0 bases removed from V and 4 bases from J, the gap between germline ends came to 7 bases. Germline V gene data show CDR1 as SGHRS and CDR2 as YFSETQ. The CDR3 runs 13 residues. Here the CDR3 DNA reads TGCGCCAGCAGCTTGGGGCGGGTAGAGACCCAGTACTTC. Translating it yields CASSLGRVETQYF.

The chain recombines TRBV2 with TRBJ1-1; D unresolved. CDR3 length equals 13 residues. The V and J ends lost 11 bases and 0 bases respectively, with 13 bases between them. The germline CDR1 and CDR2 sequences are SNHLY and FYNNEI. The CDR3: CAGKLAVNTEAFF. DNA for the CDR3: TGTGCCGGAAAGTTAGCGGTGAACACTGAAGCTTTCTTT. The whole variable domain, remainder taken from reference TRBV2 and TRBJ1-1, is EPEVTQTPSHQVTQMGQEVILRCVPISNHLYFYWYRQILGQKVEFLVSFYNNEISEKSEIFDDQFSVERPDGSNFTLKIRSTKLEDSAMYFCAGKLAVNTEAFFGQGTRLTVV.

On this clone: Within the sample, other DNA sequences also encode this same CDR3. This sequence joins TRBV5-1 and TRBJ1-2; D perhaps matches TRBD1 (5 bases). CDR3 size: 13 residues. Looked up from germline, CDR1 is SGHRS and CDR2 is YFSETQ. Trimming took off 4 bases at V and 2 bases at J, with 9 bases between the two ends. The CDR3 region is CASSPTANYGYTF. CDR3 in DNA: TGCGCCAGCAGCCCGACAGCGAACTATGGCTACACCTTC.

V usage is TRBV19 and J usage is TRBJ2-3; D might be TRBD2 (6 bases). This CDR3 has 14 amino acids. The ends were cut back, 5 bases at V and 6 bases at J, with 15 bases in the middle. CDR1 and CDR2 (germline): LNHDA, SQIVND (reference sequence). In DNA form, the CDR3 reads TGTGCCAGTAGTCCTTCCCTAGCGCGGGATACGCAGTATTTT. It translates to CASSPSLARDTQYF.

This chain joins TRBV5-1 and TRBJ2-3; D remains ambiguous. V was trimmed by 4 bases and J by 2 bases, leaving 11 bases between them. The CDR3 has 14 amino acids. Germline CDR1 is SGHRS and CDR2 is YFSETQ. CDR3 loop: CASSRATVTDTQYF. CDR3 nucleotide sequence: TGCGCCAGCAGCCGAGCCACCGTCACAGATACGCAGTATTTT.

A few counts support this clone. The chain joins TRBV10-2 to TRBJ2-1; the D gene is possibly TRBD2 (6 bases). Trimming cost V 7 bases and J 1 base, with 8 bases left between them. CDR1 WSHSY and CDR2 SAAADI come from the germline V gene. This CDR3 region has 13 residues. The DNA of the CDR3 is TGCGCCAGCAAGGAGGGATCCTACAATGAGCAGTTCTTC. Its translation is CASKEGSYNEQFF.

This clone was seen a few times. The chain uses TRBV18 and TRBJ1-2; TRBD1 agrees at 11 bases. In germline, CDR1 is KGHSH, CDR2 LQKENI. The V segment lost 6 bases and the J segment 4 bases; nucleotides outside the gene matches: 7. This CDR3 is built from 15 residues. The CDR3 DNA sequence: TGTGCCAGCTCGACCGGGACAGGGGGTGGCTATGGCTACACCTTC. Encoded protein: CASSTGTGGGYGYTF.

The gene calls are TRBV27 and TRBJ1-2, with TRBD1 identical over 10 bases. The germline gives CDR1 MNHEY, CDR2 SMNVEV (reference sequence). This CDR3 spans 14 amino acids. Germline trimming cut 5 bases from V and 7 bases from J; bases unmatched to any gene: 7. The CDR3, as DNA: TGTGCCAGCAGTCCGGGGACAGGGGTCCGTGGCTACACCTTC. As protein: CASSPGTGVRGYTF.